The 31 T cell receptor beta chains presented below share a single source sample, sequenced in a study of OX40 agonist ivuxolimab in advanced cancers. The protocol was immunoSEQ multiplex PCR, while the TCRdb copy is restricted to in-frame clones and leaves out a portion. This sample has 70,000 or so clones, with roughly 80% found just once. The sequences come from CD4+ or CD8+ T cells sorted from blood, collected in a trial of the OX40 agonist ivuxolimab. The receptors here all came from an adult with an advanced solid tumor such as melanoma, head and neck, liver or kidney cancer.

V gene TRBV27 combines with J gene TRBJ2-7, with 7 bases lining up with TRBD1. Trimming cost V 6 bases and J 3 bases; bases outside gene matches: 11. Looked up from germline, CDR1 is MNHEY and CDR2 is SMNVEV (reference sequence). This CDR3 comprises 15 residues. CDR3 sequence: CASSYGPGTDYEQYF. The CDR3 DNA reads TGTGCCAGCAGCTATGGGCCCGGGACAGACTACGAGCAGTACTTC.

The CDR3 spells CATSRGGSVGNQPQHF. The CDR3 DNA reads as TGTGCCACCAGCAGAGGCGGTTCAGTGGGCAATCAGCCCCAGCATTTT. The J gene is TRBJ1-5, the V gene TRBV15, with D hard to call. Between the trimmed V and J ends, which lost 1 base and 2 bases, there was a span of 12 bases. Germline CDR1 and CDR2: LNHNV and YYDKDF (reference sequence). The CDR3 is 16 residues long.

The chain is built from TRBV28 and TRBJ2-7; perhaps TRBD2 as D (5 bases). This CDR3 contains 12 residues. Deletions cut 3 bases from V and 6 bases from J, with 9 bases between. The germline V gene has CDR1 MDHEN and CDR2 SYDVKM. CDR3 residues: CASSFLRGEQYF. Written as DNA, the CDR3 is TGTGCCAGCAGTTTCCTTCGGGGCGAGCAGTACTTC.

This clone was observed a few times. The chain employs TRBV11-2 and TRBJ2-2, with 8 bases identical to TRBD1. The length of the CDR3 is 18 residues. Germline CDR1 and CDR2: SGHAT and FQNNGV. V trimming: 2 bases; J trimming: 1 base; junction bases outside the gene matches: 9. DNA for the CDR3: TGTGCCAGCAGCTTAATATACTACAGGGGGAGGAACACCGGGGAGCTGTTTTTT. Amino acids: CASSLIYYRGRNTGELFF.

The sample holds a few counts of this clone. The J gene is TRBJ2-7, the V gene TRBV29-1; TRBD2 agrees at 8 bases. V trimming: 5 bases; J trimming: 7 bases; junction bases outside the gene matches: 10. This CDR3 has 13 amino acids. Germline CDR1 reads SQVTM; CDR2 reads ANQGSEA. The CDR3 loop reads CSVLRGGPREQYF. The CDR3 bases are TGCAGCGTTCTTCGGGGGGGGCCGAGAGAGCAGTACTTC.

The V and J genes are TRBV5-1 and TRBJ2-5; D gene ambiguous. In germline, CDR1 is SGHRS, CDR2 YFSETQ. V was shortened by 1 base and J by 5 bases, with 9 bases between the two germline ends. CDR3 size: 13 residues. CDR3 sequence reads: CASSLPIGETQYF. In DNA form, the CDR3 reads TGCGCCAGCAGCTTGCCCATTGGGGAGACCCAGTACTTC.

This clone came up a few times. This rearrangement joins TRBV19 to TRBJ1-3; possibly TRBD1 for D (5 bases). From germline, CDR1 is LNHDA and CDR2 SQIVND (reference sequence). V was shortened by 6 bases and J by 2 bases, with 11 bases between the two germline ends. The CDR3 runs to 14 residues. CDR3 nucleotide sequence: TGTGCCAGTAGGACAGTTTCGACTGGAAACACCATATATTTT. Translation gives CASRTVSTGNTIYF.

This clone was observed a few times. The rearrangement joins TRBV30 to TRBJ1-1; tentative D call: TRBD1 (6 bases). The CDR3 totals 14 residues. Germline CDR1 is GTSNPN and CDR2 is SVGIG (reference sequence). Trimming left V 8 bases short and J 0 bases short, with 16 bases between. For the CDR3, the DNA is TGTGCCACCATGGGACAACGAATGAACACTGAAGCTTTCTTT. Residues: CATMGQRMNTEAFF.

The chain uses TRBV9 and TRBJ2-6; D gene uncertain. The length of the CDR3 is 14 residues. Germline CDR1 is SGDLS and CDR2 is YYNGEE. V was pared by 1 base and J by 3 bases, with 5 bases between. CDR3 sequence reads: CASSVRLGANVLTF. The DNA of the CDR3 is TGTGCCAGCAGCGTAAGGCTTGGGGCCAACGTCCTGACTTTC.

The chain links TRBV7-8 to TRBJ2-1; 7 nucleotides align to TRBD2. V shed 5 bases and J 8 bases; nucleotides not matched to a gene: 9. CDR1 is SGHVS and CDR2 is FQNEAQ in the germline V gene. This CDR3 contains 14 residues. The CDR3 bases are TGTGCCAGCAGCACCAGGCAGGGAGGGGATGAGCAGTTCTTC. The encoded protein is CASSTRQGGDEQFF.

The CDR3 bases are TGTGCCAGCAGCTTGGGCCTAGCGGCTGGTACGCAGTATTTT. Residues: CASSLGLAAGTQYF. The chain couples TRBV5-4 to TRBJ2-3; TRBD2 aligns across 7 bases. Germline V gene lookup returns CDR1 SGHNT and CDR2 YYREEE (reference sequence). This CDR3 has 14 amino acids. With 0 bases clipped from V and 8 bases from J, the junction kept 6 bases outside the gene matches.

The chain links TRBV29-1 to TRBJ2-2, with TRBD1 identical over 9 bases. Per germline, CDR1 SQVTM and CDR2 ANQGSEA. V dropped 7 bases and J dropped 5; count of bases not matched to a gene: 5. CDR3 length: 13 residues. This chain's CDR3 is CSATGTGTGELFF. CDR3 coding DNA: TGCAGCGCGACCGGGACAGGGACCGGGGAGCTGTTTTTT.

The CDR3 protein is CASSVPGQGLNYGYTF. The CDR3 nucleotides are TGTGCCAGTAGTGTCCCGGGACAGGGGCTTAACTATGGCTACACCTTC. V and J are TRBV19 and TRBJ1-2; 10 bases line up with TRBD1. The CDR3 runs 16 residues. The germline gives CDR1 LNHDA, CDR2 SQIVND (reference sequence). V lost 5 bases, J lost 1 base, and 7 bases stayed unmatched.

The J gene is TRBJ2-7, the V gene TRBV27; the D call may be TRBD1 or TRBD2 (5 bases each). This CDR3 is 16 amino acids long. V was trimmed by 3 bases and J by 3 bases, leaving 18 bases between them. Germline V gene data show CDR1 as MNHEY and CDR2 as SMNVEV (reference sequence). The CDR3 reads CASSFRRDPKFYEQYF. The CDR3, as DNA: TGTGCCAGCAGTTTCAGACGGGACCCCAAGTTCTACGAGCAGTACTTC.

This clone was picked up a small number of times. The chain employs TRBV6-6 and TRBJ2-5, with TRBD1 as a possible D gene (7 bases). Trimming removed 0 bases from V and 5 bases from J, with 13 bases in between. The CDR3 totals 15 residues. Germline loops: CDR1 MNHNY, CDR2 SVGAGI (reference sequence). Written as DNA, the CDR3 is TGTGCCAGCAGTTACTCGGAGGGGGCGCGGGAGACCCAGTACTTC. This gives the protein CASSYSEGARETQYF.

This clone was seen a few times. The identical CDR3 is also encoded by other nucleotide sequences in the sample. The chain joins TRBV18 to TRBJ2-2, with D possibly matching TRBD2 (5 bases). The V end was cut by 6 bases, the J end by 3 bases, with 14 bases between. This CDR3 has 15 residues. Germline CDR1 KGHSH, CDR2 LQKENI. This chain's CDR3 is CASSRFRGDTGELFF. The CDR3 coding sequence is TGTGCCAGCTCCAGATTCCGGGGTGACACCGGGGAGCTGTTTTTT.

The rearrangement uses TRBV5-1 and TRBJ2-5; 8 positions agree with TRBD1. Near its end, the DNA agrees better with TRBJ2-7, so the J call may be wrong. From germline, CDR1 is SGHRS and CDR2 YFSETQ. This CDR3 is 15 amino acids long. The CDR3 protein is CASSYLTGTGAEQYF. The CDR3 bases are TGCGCCAGCAGCTACTTAACCGGGACAGGCGCCGAGCAGTACTTC.

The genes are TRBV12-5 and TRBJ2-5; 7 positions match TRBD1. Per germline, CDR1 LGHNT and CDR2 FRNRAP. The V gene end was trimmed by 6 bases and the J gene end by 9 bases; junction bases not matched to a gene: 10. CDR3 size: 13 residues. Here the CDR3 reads CASGLRTGSAQYF. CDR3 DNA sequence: TGTGCTAGTGGCTTGAGGACAGGTTCAGCCCAGTACTTC.

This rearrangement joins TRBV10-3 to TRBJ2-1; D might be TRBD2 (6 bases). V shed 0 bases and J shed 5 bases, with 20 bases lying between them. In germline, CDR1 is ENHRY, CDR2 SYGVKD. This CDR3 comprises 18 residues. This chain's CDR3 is CAISESTGGTTADNEQFF. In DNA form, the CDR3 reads TGTGCCATCAGTGAGTCTACCGGGGGAACAACCGCCGACAATGAGCAGTTCTTC.

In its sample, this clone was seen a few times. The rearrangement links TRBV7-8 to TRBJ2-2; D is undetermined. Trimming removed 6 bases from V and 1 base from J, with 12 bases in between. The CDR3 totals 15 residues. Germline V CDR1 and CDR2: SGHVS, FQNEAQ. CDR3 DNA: TGTGCCAGCAGACCATCGCGACAGAACACCGGGGAGCTGTTTTTT. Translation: CASRPSRQNTGELFF.

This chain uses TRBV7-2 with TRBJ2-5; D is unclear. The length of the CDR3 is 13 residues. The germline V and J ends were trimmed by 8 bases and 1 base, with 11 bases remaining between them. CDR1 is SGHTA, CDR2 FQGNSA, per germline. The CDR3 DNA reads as TGTGCCAGCTGTAAGGCAGTCCAAGAGACCCAGTACTTC. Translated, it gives CASCKAVQETQYF. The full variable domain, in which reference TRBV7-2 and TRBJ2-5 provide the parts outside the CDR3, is GAGVSQSPSNKVTEKGKDVELRCDPISGHTALYWYRQSLGQGLEFLIYFQGNSAPDKSGLPSDRFSAERTGGSVSTLTIQRTQQEDSAVYLCASCKAVQETQYFGPGTRLLVL.

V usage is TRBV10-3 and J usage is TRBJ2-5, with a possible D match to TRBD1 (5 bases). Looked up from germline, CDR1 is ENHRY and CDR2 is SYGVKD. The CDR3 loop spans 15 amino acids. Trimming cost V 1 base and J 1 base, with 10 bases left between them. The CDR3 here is CAISELTGPQETQYF. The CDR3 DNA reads TGTGCCATCAGTGAGTTAACAGGTCCCCAAGAGACCCAGTACTTC.

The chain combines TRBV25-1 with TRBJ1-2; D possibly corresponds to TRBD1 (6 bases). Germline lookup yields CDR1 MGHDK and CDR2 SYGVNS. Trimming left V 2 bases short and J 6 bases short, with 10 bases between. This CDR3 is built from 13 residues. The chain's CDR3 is CASSEGPGDGYTF. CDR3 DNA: TGTGCCAGCAGTGAAGGCCCAGGGGATGGCTACACCTTC.

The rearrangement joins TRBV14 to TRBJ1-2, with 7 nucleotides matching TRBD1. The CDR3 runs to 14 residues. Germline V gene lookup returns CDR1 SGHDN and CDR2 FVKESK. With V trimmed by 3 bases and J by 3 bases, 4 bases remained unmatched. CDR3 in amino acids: CASSHWDSDYGYTF. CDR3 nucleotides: TGTGCCAGCAGCCATTGGGACAGTGACTATGGCTACACCTTC.

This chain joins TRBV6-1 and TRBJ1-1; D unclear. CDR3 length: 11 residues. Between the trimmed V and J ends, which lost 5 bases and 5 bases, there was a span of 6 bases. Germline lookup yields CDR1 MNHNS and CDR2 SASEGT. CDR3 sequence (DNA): TGTGCCAGCAGTTTGGGTACTGAAGCTTTCTTT. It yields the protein CASSLGTEAFF.

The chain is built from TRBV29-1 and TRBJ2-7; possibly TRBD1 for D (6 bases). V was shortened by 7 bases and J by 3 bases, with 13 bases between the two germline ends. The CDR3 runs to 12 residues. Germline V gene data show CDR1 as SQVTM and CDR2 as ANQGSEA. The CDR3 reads CSAQGIGYEQYF. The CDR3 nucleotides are TGCAGCGCGCAGGGGATAGGCTACGAGCAGTACTTC.

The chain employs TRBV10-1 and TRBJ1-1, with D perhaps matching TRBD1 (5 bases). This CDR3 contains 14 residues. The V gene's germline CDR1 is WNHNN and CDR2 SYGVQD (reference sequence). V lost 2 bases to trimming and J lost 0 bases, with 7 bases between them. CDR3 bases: TGCGCCAGCAGTGAGCCGGGACTGAACACTGAAGCTTTCTTT. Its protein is CASSEPGLNTEAFF.

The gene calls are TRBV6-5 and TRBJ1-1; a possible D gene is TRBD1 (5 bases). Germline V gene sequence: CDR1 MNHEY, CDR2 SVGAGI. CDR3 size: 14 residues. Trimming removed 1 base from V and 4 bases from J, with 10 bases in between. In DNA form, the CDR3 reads TGTGCCAGCAGTTACTTTGGGGGAGCCACTGAAGCTTTCTTT. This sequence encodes CASSYFGGATEAFF.

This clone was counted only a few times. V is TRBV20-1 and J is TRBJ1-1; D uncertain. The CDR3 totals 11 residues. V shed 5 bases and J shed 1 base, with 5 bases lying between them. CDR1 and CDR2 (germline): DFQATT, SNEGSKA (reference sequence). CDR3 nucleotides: TGCAGTGCTGTAAGGAACACTGAAGCTTTCTTT. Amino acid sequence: CSAVRNTEAFF.

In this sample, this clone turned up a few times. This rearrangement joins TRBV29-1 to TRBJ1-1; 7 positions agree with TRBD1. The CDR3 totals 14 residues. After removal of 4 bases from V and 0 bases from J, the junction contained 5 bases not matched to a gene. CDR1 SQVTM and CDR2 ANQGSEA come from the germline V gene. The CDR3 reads CSVAGQPLNTEAFF. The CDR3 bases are TGCAGCGTTGCGGGACAGCCCTTGAACACTGAAGCTTTCTTT. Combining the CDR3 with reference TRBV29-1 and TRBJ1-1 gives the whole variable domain SAVISQKPSRDICQRGTSLTIQCQVDSQVTMMFWYRQQPGQSLTLIATANQGSEATYESGFVIDKFPISRPNLTFSTLTVSNMSPEDSSIYLCSVAGQPLNTEAFFGQGTRLTVV.

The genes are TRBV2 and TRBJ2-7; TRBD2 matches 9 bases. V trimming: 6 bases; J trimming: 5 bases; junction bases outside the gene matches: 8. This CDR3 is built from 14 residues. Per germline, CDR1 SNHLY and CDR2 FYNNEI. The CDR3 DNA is TGTGCCAGCAGGAGGCTAGCGGGGAAAGACGAGCAGTACTTC. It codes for CASRRLAGKDEQYF.